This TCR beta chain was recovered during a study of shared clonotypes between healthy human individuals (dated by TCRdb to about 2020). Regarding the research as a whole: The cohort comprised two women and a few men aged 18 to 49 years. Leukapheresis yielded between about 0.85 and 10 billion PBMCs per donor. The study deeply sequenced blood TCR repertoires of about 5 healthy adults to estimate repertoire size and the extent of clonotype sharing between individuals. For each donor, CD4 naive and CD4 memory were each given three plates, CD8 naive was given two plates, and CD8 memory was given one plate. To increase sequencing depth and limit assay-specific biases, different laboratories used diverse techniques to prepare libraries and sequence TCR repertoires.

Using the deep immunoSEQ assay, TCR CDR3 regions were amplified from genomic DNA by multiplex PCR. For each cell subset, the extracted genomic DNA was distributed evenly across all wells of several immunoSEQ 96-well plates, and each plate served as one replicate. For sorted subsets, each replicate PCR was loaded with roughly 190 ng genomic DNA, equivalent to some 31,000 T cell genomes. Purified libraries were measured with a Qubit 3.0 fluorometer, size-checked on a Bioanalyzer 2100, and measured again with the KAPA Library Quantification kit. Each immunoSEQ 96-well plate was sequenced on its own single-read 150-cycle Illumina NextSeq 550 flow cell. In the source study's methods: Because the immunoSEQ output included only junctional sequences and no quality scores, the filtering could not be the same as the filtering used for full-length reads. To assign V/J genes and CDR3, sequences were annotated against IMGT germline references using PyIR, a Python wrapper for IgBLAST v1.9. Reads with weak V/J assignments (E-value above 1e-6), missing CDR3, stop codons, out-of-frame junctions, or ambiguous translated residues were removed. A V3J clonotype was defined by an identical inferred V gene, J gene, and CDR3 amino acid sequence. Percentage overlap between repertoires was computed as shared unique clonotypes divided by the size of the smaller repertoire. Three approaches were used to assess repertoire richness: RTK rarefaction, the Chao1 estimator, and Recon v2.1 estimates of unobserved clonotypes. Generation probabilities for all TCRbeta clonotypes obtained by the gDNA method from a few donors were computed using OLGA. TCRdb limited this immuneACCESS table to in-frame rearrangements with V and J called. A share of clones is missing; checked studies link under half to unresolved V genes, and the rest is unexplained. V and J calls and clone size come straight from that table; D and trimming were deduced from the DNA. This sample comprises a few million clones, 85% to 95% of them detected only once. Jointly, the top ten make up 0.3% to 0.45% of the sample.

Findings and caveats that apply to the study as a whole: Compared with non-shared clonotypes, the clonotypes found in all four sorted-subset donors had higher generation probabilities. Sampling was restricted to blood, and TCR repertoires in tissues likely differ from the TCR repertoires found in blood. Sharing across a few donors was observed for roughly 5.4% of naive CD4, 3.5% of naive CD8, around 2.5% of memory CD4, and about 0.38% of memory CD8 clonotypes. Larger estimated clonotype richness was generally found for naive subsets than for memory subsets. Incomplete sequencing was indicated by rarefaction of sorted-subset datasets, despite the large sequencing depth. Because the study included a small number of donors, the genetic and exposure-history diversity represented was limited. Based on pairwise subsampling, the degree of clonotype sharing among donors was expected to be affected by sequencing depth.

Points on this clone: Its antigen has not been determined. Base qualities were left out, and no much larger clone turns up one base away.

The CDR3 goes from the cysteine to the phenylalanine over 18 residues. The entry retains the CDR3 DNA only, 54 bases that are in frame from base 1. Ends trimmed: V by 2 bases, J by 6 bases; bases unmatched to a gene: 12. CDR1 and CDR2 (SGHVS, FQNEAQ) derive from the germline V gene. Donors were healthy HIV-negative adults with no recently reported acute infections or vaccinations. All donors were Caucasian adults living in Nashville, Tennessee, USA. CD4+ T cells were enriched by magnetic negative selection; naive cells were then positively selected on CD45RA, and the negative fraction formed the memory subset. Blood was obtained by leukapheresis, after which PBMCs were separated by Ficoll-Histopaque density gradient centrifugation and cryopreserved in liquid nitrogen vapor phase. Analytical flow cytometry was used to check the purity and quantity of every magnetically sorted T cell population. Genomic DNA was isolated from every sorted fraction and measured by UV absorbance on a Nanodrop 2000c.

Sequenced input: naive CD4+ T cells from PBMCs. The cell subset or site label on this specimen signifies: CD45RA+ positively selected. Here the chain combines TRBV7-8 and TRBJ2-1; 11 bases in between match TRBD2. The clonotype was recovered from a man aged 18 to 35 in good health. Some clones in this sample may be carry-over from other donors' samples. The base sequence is TGTGCCAGCAGCTTAACCTATCCGGGACTAGCGGAATTCAATGAGCAGTTCTTC. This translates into CASSLTYPGLAEFNEQFF.